This entry is about one T cell receptor beta chain. Its specificity is not known. The data originate from a study of cytomegalovirus exposure and HLA in healthy donors. Findings of the study overall: TCR beta chains numbering approximately 150 were designated cytomegalovirus-associated.

Whereas donors were nominally healthy upon sampling, unrecorded immune exposures were probable. In the PCR, 60 Vbeta and 13 Jbeta primers were used. Profiling relied on immunoSEQ multiplex PCR, and the TCRdb table lists in-frame clones only, not all of them. This sample has about 100,000 clones, with roughly 78% found just once. The clonotype was recovered from a man aged 25 to 45 in good health and CMV-seronegative. Sequencing was carried out using PBMCs.

CDR3 protein: CASSSWRRGADYNEQFF. CDR3 nucleotides: TGTGCCAGCAGTTCCTGGAGGCGGGGGGCCGACTACAATGAGCAGTTCTTC. V and J are TRBV27 and TRBJ2-1; 8 bases fit TRBD2. Looked up from germline, CDR1 is MNHEY and CDR2 is SMNVEV (reference sequence). V lost 4 bases to trimming and J lost 3 bases; unmatched junction nucleotides: 11. This CDR3 spans 17 amino acids.